One and the same sample provided the 18 T cell receptor beta chains below, sequenced in a study of shared clonotypes between healthy human individuals. This table comes from immunoSEQ multiplex PCR, and its TCRdb copy is limited to in-frame clones, with some not included. The top ten clones hold around 12% of a sample with approximately 440,000 clones, roughly three quarters of them seen once. The sequenced sample was PBMCs. Source of these receptors: a woman aged 40 to 55 in good health. Some clones in this sample may be carry-over from other donors' samples.

The chain joins TRBV4-1 to TRBJ2-6; no reliable D call. This CDR3 contains 15 residues. Trimming removed 1 base from V and 4 bases from J, with 8 bases in between. Germline V gene sequence: CDR1 MGHRA, CDR2 YSYEKL. The chain's CDR3 is CASSQVESGANVLTF. CDR3 coding DNA: TGCGCCAGCAGCCAAGTAGAGTCCGGGGCCAACGTCCTGACTTTC.

Worth noting for this clone: A much larger clone is a single base away; this may be a read error. The chain carries TRBV7-2 and TRBJ1-1, with TRBD1 identical over 7 bases. Germline-derived CDR1 and CDR2 are SGHTA and FQGNSA. V trimming: 3 bases; J trimming: 0 bases; junction bases outside the gene matches: 1. The CDR3 consists of 14 residues. The CDR3 is CASSLTGLNTEAFF. CDR3 in DNA: TGTGCCAGCAGCTTGACAGGGCTGAACACTGAAGCTTTCTTT.

V is TRBV7-3 and J is TRBJ2-1, with 7 bases aligning to TRBD2. Germline V lookup: CDR1 SGHTA, CDR2 FQGTGA. J gave up 8 bases and V 2 bases, and 12 bases lay outside the gene matches. CDR3 size: 16 residues. CDR3 sequence: CASSLASGVGGDEQFF. CDR3 coding DNA: TGTGCCAGCAGCTTAGCGTCGGGAGTGGGAGGGGATGAGCAGTTCTTC.

This sequence joins TRBV9 and TRBJ1-1; D ambiguous. This CDR3 is 14 amino acids long. Germline CDR1 and CDR2: SGDLS and YYNGEE. V was cut by 0 bases and J by 0 bases, with 6 bases left in between. CDR3 bases: TGTGCCAGCAGCGTAGCTACAGTGAACACTGAAGCTTTCTTT. The encoded protein is CASSVATVNTEAFF.

The gene calls are TRBV16 and TRBJ1-2, with unresolved D. Germline lookup yields CDR1 KGHSY and CDR2 FQNENV. Trimming left V 1 base short and J 2 bases short, with 14 bases between. The CDR3 consists of 16 residues. The CDR3 DNA reads TGTGCCAGCAGCCAATGGGCAGGCGCAAGCAACTATGGCTACACCTTC. Protein product: CASSQWAGASNYGYTF.

A remark on this clone: The sample contains more than one DNA sequence encoding this CDR3. The chain recombines TRBV2 with TRBJ1-5; no clear D gene. V shed 4 bases and J shed 0 bases, with 1 base lying between them. Germline V gene lookup returns CDR1 SNHLY and CDR2 FYNNEI. The CDR3 is 12 residues long. The CDR3 spells CASSASNQPQHF. In nucleotides, the CDR3 is TGTGCCAGCAGTGCTAGCAATCAGCCCCAGCATTTT.

This clone came up a few times. The chain uses TRBV2 and TRBJ2-7; D remains unclear. V lost 6 bases and J 0 bases, leaving 6 bases between the germline ends. The V gene's germline CDR1 is SNHLY and CDR2 FYNNEI. The CDR3 is made up of 12 amino acids. The CDR3 here is CASSPVSYEQYF. Written as DNA, the CDR3 is TGTGCCAGCAGCCCGGTCTCCTACGAGCAGTACTTC.

The chain uses TRBV19 and TRBJ1-2; no clear D gene. V lost 5 bases, J lost 4 bases, and 11 bases lay in between. CDR1 is LNHDA and CDR2 is SQIVND in the germline V gene (reference sequence). The CDR3 is 13 residues long. The CDR3 loop reads CASSHGGFYGYTF. The CDR3 nucleotides are TGTGCCAGTAGTCATGGCGGATTCTATGGCTACACCTTC.

The rearrangement joins TRBV7-9 to TRBJ2-7; D gene ambiguous. CDR3 length: 14 residues. The V end was cut by 1 base, the J end by 0 bases, with 7 bases between. Germline V gene lookup returns CDR1 SEHNR and CDR2 FQNEAQ (reference sequence). The CDR3 region has the DNA TGTGCCAGCAGCTTAGATCAAGGCTCCTACGAGCAGTACTTC. As protein: CASSLDQGSYEQYF.

The chain employs TRBV10-3 and TRBJ2-3; D might be TRBD2 (5 bases). Germline CDR1 ENHRY, CDR2 SYGVKD. V lost 1 base and J lost 1, with 9 bases in between. The CDR3 loop spans 15 amino acids. DNA for the CDR3: TGTGCCATCAGTGAGTTCCTAGCAGGCACAGATACGCAGTATTTT. Residues: CAISEFLAGTDTQYF.

The chain links TRBV28 to TRBJ1-2, with 7 bases identical to TRBD1. Germline lookup yields CDR1 MDHEN and CDR2 SYDVKM. CDR3 length: 12 amino acids. With V trimmed by 5 bases and J by 9 bases, 6 bases remained unmatched. Here the CDR3 reads CASSRRGNRYTF. The CDR3 DNA follows: TGTGCCAGCAGTCGCAGGGGGAATCGCTACACCTTC.

The chain recombines TRBV29-1 with TRBJ2-2; D not resolved. In germline, CDR1 is SQVTM, CDR2 ANQGSEA. CDR3 size: 14 residues. Trimming pared 4 bases from V and 0 bases from J, leaving 9 bases between. The CDR3 region has the DNA TGCAGCGTTGTGGGCCAGACGAACACCGGGGAGCTGTTTTTT. Amino acids: CSVVGQTNTGELFF.

The rearrangement uses TRBV5-1 and TRBJ2-7; 8 positions agree with TRBD2. Germline V gene data show CDR1 as SGHRS and CDR2 as YFSETQ. With 3 bases clipped from V and 0 bases from J, the junction kept 5 bases outside the gene matches. This CDR3 is built from 15 residues. CDR3 loop: CASSSTSASSYEQYF. Written as DNA, the CDR3 is TGCGCCAGCAGCTCGACTAGCGCAAGCTCCTACGAGCAGTACTTC.

The gene calls are TRBV7-9 and TRBJ1-4, with 7 bases aligning to TRBD1. CDR3 length: 14 residues. CDR1 and CDR2 from the germline V gene are SEHNR and FQNEAQ (reference sequence). Trimming took 1 base from V and 5 from J; bases not matched to a gene: 1. CDR3 sequence reads: CASSLVQGNEKLFF. DNA for the CDR3: TGTGCCAGCAGCTTAGTACAGGGGAATGAAAAACTGTTTTTT.

This sequence joins TRBV15 and TRBJ1-5, with D possibly being TRBD1 (6 bases). Germline V lookup: CDR1 LNHNV, CDR2 YYDKDF (reference sequence). The V gene lost 1 base and the J gene lost 3 bases, with 10 bases spanning the gap. CDR3 length: 15 residues. As DNA, the CDR3 is TGTGCCACCAGCAGAGGGGGACAAGTCAATCAGCCCCAGCATTTT. Translated, it gives CATSRGGQVNQPQHF.

The chain carries TRBV4-3 and TRBJ2-1; the D call may be TRBD1 or TRBD2 (5 bases each). With 11 bases removed from V and 2 bases from J, the gap between germline ends came to 19 bases. Per the germline V gene, CDR1 is LGHNA and CDR2 is YSLEER. This CDR3 is 15 amino acids long. The CDR3 is CASSEGRAAYNEQFF. CDR3 sequence (DNA): TGCGCCTCCTCCGAGGGGCGGGCCGCCTACAATGAGCAGTTCTTC.

With respect to this clone: A far larger clone differs by one base, so this is likely a read error. The chain is built from TRBV15 and TRBJ1-1, with TRBD1 identical over 7 bases. Trimming removed 1 base from V and 2 bases from J; junction bases left unmatched: 7. CDR1 and CDR2 (germline): LNHNV, YYDKDF (reference sequence). This CDR3 comprises 16 residues. This chain's CDR3 is CATSRGTGFINTEAFF. The CDR3 DNA reads as TGTGCCACCAGCAGAGGGACAGGATTCATAAACACTGAAGCTTTCTTT.

This clone was observed at least ten times. This chain joins TRBV7-8 and TRBJ1-2, with 7 bases matching TRBD1. CDR3 length: 16 amino acids. The germline gives CDR1 SGHVS, CDR2 FQNEAQ. Germline trimming cut 5 bases from V and 6 bases from J; bases unmatched to any gene: 15. Written as DNA, the CDR3 is TGTGCCAGCAGCCAGGACAGGACGGGAATTCATCATGGCTACACCTTC. This translates into CASSQDRTGIHHGYTF. Full variable domain (rest looked up from reference TRBV7-8 and TRBJ1-2): GAGVSQSPRYKVAKRGQDVALRCDPISGHVSLFWYQQALGQGPEFLTYFQNEAQLDKSGLPSDRFFAERPEGSVSTLKIQRTQQEDSAVYLCASSQDRTGIHHGYTFGSGTRLTVV.